The 22 T cell receptor beta chains presented below share a single source sample, sequenced in a study of shared clonotypes between healthy human individuals. Positively selected for CCR7, the CD45RO-negative cells used as naive CD8 cells excluded terminally differentiated effector memory CD45RA+ cells. Measured with immunoSEQ multiplex PCR; TCRdb has only the in-frame clones, and not every one. The table lists about 680,000 clones, roughly nine tenths of them singletons. What was sequenced was naive CD8+ T cells sorted from blood. Receptor source: a man aged 25-45 years in good health.

The chain carries TRBV5-6 and TRBJ2-2, with a tentative D call TRBD2 (6 bases). Germline CDR1 reads SGHDT; CDR2 reads YYEEEE. This CDR3 comprises 17 residues. Between the trimmed V and J ends, which lost 7 bases and 1 base, there was a span of 20 bases. This CDR3 is CASDSTLWGVNTGELFF. For the CDR3, the DNA is TGTGCCAGCGACTCCACCCTTTGGGGGGTGAACACCGGGGAGCTGTTTTTT.

For this clone: Other nucleotide sequences in the sample specify the same CDR3. The chain carries TRBV7-9 and TRBJ1-5; D gene uncertain. Germline V lookup: CDR1 SEHNR, CDR2 FQNEAQ (reference sequence). The CDR3 length is 14 residues. The V end was cut by 5 bases, the J end by 0 bases, with 8 bases between. This CDR3 reads CASSLWDSNQPQHF. Written as DNA, the CDR3 is TGTGCCAGCAGCCTGTGGGATAGCAATCAGCCCCAGCATTTT. Looking up the rest from reference TRBV7-9 and TRBJ1-5 gives the full variable domain: DTGVSQNPRHKITKRGQNVTFRCDPISEHNRLYWYRQTLGQGPEFLTYFQNEAQLEKSRLLSDRFSAERPKGSFSTLEIQRTEQGDSAMYLCASSLWDSNQPQHFGDGTRLSIL.

The chain couples TRBV9 to TRBJ2-5; D tentatively fits TRBD1 or TRBD2 (6 bases each). The CDR3 sequence is 15 residues long. CDR1 is SGDLS and CDR2 is YYNGEE in the germline V gene. With 0 bases removed from V and 5 bases from J, the gap between germline ends came to 14 bases. CDR3 bases: TGTGCCAGCAGCGTAGGGCTGGGGGGCCGGGAGACCCAGTACTTC. It yields the protein CASSVGLGGRETQYF. Supplemented by reference TRBV9 and TRBJ2-5, the full variable domain reads DSGVTQTPKHLITATGQRVTLRCSPRSGDLSVYWYQQSLDQGLQFLIQYYNGEERAKGNILERFSAQQFPDLHSELNLSSLELGDSALYFCASSVGLGGRETQYFGPGTRLLVL.

This chain uses TRBV14 with TRBJ1-2; D possibly corresponds to TRBD1 (5 bases). The CDR3 spans 16 residues. The V end lost 3 bases, the J end lost 5 bases, and 19 bases lay between the germline ends. Germline loops: CDR1 SGHDN, CDR2 FVKESK. CDR3 sequence: CASSHDIQGIRYGYTF. CDR3 nucleotides: TGTGCCAGCAGCCATGACATCCAGGGTATTCGGTATGGCTACACCTTC.

V is TRBV15 and J is TRBJ2-1; 13 positions agree with TRBD2. The trim removed 5 bases at V and 4 bases at J, leaving 8 bases unmatched. This CDR3 has 17 amino acids. Per germline, CDR1 LNHNV and CDR2 YYDKDF (reference sequence). CDR3 residues: CATSGTGTSGMYNEQFF. CDR3 in DNA: TGTGCCACCAGCGGTACCGGGACTAGCGGGATGTACAATGAGCAGTTCTTC.

This rearrangement joins TRBV21-1 to TRBJ1-5. TRBV21-1 has pseudogene status. This CDR3 region has 15 residues. In DNA form, the CDR3 reads TGTGCCAGCAGCAAAAGTAGGAAGAGCAATCAGCCCCAGCATTTT. Its translation: CASSKSRKSNQPQHF.

The V gene is TRBV4-3, the J gene TRBJ1-1; D is undetermined. Germline CDR1 and CDR2: LGHNA and YSLEER. The V gene lost 1 base and the J gene lost 0 bases, with 9 bases spanning the gap. The CDR3 is 15 amino acids. The CDR3 bases are TGCGCCAGCAGCCAAGGTAGGGCTATGAACACTGAAGCTTTCTTT. Protein sequence: CASSQGRAMNTEAFF.

This chain joins TRBV6-5 and TRBJ1-1; unclear D gene. The CDR3 totals 13 residues. V lost 4 bases and J lost 3, with 9 bases in between. Germline V lookup: CDR1 MNHEY, CDR2 SVGAGI. CDR3: CASSSRKDTEAFF. CDR3 in DNA: TGTGCCAGCAGTTCCAGGAAGGACACTGAAGCTTTCTTT.

The chain has TRBV7-6 and TRBJ2-1; 12 positions match TRBD2. This CDR3 spans 15 amino acids. The trim removed 5 bases at V and 3 bases at J, leaving 2 bases unmatched. Germline CDR1 is SGHVS and CDR2 is FNYEAQ. As DNA, the CDR3 is TGTGCCAGCAGCAGGACTAGCGGGATCTACAATGAGCAGTTCTTC. This translates into CASSRTSGIYNEQFF.

V and J are TRBV4-3 and TRBJ2-7, with TRBD2 as a possible D gene (6 bases). The CDR3 has 14 residues. CDR1 is LGHNA and CDR2 is YSLEER in the germline V gene. Between the trimmed V and J ends, which lost 4 bases and 7 bases, there was a span of 17 bases. The CDR3 DNA sequence: TGCGCCAGCAGCCCGGGGACTCCTCCTACGGAGCAGTACTTC. Amino acids: CASSPGTPPTEQYF.

V usage is TRBV6-4 and J usage is TRBJ1-2; maybe TRBD1 (5 bases). The V and J ends lost 9 bases and 6 bases respectively, with 14 bases between them. The CDR3 extends over 12 amino acids. Per the germline V gene, CDR1 is MRHNA and CDR2 is SNTAGT. CDR3 protein: CASIGPGDGYTF. The DNA of the CDR3 is TGTGCCAGTATAGGCCCGGGGGATGGCTACACCTTC.

The gene calls are TRBV6-5 and TRBJ2-7; D possibly corresponds to TRBD1 (6 bases). V was trimmed by 8 bases and J by 6 bases, leaving 17 bases between them. The CDR3 spans 13 residues. CDR1 MNHEY and CDR2 SVGAGI come from the germline V gene. CDR3 residues: CASGPSSGVEQYF. DNA of the CDR3: TGTGCCAGCGGACCAAGTTCAGGGGTCGAGCAGTACTTC.

The rearrangement joins TRBV27 to TRBJ2-2; tentatively, D is TRBD2 (5 bases). The CDR3 is 12 residues long. In germline, CDR1 is MNHEY, CDR2 SMNVEV (reference sequence). Trimming stripped 3 bases from V and 8 bases from J, with 7 bases between. CDR3 residues: CASSFPGGELFF. The CDR3 DNA follows: TGTGCCAGCAGTTTCCCGGGAGGGGAGCTGTTTTTT.

Only one count was recorded for this clone. The chain links TRBV5-5 to TRBJ1-5; D perhaps matches TRBD1 (5 bases). This CDR3 has 15 amino acids. Trimming left V 4 bases short and J 7 bases short, with 18 bases between. Germline V gives CDR1 SGHKS, CDR2 YYEKEE (reference sequence). CDR3 loop: CASSPRYSGRQPQHF. For the CDR3, the DNA is TGTGCCAGCAGCCCCCGGTATTCAGGGCGCCAGCCCCAGCATTTT.

This clone has only one observation. This rearrangement joins TRBV6-5 to TRBJ2-1; 7 bases are shared with TRBD2. The J segment lost 6 bases and the V segment lost 5 bases, leaving 1 base of the junction unmatched. This CDR3 region has 12 residues. Germline CDR1 reads MNHEY; CDR2 reads SVGAGI. The DNA of the CDR3 is TGTGCCAGCAGTATAGCGGGCAATGAGCAGTTCTTC. Its protein product is CASSIAGNEQFF.

The chain has TRBV6-1 and TRBJ1-1; D possibly corresponds to TRBD1 (5 bases). Germline loops: CDR1 MNHNS, CDR2 SASEGT. V was trimmed by 0 bases and J by 3 bases, leaving 8 bases between them. The CDR3 is made up of 14 amino acids. The CDR3 loop is CASSEAEGYTEAFF. The CDR3 bases are TGTGCCAGCAGTGAAGCCGAGGGGTACACTGAAGCTTTCTTT.

The V call is TRBV27, the J call TRBJ2-2; TRBD1 is a possible D gene (5 bases). The germline V gene has CDR1 MNHEY and CDR2 SMNVEV (reference sequence). The V end lost 0 bases, the J end lost 4 bases, and 18 bases lay between the germline ends. The CDR3 is 18 residues long. In DNA, the CDR3 is TGTGCCAGCAGTTTATCGAAGGGGTCCCCGACCTTCACCGGGGAGCTGTTTTTT. This translates into CASSLSKGSPTFTGELFF.

This chain uses TRBV7-6 with TRBJ2-1; tentatively, D is TRBD1 or TRBD2 (6 bases each). The CDR3 length is 16 residues. The germline CDR1 and CDR2 sequences are SGHVS and FNYEAQ. Trimming removed 5 bases from V and 8 bases from J, with 22 bases in between. The CDR3 loop is CASSPVPWGALDEQFF. DNA of the CDR3: TGTGCCAGCAGCCCAGTTCCGTGGGGGGCTCTAGATGAGCAGTTCTTC.

The chain is built from TRBV30 and TRBJ1-1; 10 positions agree with TRBD1. Germline-derived CDR1 and CDR2 are GTSNPN and SVGIG (reference sequence). This CDR3 contains 16 residues. With 0 bases clipped from V and 10 bases from J, the junction kept 14 bases outside the gene matches. CDR3 sequence: CAWSVVRMDRGYAAFF. The CDR3 nucleotides are TGTGCCTGGAGTGTTGTCAGGATGGACAGGGGGTACGCAGCTTTCTTT.

The J gene is TRBJ1-3, the V gene TRBV9; D unclear. Germline CDR1 reads SGDLS; CDR2 reads YYNGEE. The V end lost 3 bases, the J end lost 0 bases, and 7 bases lay between the germline ends. The CDR3 runs 14 residues. DNA of the CDR3: TGTGCCAGCAGCGCCGGAAACTCTGGAAACACCATATATTTT. Residues: CASSAGNSGNTIYF.

The genes are TRBV7-9 and TRBJ2-5; the D gene could be TRBD1 or TRBD2 (5 bases each). Trimming stripped 5 bases from V and 1 base from J, with 14 bases between. Germline values: CDR1 SEHNR, CDR2 FQNEAQ (reference sequence). The CDR3 extends over 15 amino acids. The CDR3 protein is CASSPNRGAQETQYF. The CDR3 DNA reads as TGTGCCAGCAGCCCGAACCGAGGGGCCCAAGAGACCCAGTACTTC.

CDR3 nucleotide sequence: TGTGCCAGCAGCTTACTTGTGGGGGGCAGCTATAACATTCAGTACTTC. This translates into CASSLLVGGSYNIQYF. J is TRBJ2-4 and V is TRBV7-9; D possibly uses TRBD1 or TRBD2 (6 bases each). V lost 2 bases to trimming and J lost 7 bases, with 18 bases between them. The CDR3 loop spans 16 amino acids. The germline V gene encodes CDR1 SEHNR and CDR2 FQNEAQ (reference sequence).